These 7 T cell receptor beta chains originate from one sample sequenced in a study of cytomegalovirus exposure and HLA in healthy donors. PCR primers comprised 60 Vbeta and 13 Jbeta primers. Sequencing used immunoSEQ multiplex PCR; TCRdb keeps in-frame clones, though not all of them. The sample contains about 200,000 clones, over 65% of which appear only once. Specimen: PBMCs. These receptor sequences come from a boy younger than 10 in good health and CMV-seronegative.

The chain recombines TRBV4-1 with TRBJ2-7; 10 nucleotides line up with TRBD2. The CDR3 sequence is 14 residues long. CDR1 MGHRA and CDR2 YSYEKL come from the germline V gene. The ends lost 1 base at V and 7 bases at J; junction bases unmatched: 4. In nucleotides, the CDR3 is TGCGCCAGCAGCCAAGCTAGCGGGGGTGAAGAGCAGTACTTC. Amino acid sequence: CASSQASGGEEQYF.

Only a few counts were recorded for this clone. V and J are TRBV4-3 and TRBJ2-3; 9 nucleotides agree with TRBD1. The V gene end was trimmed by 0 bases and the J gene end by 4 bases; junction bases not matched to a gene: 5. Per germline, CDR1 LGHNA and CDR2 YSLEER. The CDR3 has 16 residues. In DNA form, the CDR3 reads TGCGCCAGCAGCCAAGATGGACAGGGGAACGCAGATACGCAGTATTTT. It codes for CASSQDGQGNADTQYF.

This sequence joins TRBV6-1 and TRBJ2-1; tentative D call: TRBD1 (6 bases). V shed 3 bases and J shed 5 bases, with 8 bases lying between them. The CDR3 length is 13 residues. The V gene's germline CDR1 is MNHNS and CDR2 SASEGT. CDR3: CASSENRDNEQFF. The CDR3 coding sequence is TGTGCCAGCAGTGAGAACAGGGACAATGAGCAGTTCTTC.

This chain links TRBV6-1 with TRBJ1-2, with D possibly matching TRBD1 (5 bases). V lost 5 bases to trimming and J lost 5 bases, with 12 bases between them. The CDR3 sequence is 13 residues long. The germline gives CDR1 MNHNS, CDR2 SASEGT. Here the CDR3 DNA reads TGTGCCAGCAGTATAGGGACTTCTTATGGCTACACCTTC. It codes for CASSIGTSYGYTF.

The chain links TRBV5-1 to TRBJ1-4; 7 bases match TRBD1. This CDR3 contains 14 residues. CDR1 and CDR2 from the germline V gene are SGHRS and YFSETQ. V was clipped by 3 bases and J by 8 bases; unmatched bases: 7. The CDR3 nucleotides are TGCGCCAGCAGCTCGACAGGGCTGGGAGAAAAACTGTTTTTT. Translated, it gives CASSSTGLGEKLFF.

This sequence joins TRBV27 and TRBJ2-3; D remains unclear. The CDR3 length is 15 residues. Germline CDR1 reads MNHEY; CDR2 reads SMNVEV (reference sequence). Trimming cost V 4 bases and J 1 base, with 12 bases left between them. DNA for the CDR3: TGTGCCAGCAGTTCGAGCTTCCTCCGCACAGATACGCAGTATTTT. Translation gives CASSSSFLRTDTQYF.

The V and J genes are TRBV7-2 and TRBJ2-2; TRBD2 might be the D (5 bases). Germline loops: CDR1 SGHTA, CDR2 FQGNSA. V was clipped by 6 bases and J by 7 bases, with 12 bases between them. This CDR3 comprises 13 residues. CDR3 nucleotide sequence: TGTGCCAGCAGTTTCGTCGGGGACGGGGAGCTGTTTTTT. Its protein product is CASSFVGDGELFF.